The next 15 T cell receptor beta chains were all read from a single sample in a study of T-cell memory formation after mild COVID-19. TCRdb reprocessed the 5' RACE reads with MiXCR, giving one entry per CDR3 protein. The data contain roughly 600,000 distinct CDR3 sequences, roughly 18% of them seen just once; the ten biggest clones take up around 12%. Sequencing input: PBMCs or a T cell subset sorted from them (not recorded which). The receptor source for this set is an adult woman who had mild COVID-19 (a few samples of this study predate the infection). Cell type and time point are not known.

The gene calls are TRBV6-6 and TRBJ1-1, with TRBD1 as a possible D gene (5 bases). Trimming removed 0 bases from V and 0 bases from J, with 11 bases in between. Germline V lookup: CDR1 MNHNY, CDR2 SVGAGI (reference sequence). The CDR3 runs 16 residues. The CDR3, as DNA: TGTGCCAGCAGTTACTCGATAAGCAGGGTGAACACTGAAGCTTTCTTT. Translated, it gives CASSYSISRVNTEAFF.

The V call is TRBV4-3, the J call TRBJ2-3; 12 nucleotides match TRBD2. Trimming took 0 bases from V and 0 from J; bases not matched to a gene: 1. This CDR3 contains 17 residues. The V gene's germline CDR1 is LGHNA and CDR2 YSLEER. In DNA, the CDR3 is TGCGCCAGCAGCCAAGATCTAGCGGGAGGGAGCACAGATACGCAGTATTTT. It specifies CASSQDLAGGSTDTQYF.

V gene TRBV7-2 combines with J gene TRBJ2-7, with a tentative D call TRBD1 (6 bases). CDR1 is SGHTA and CDR2 is FQGNSA in the germline V gene. V lost 4 bases and J lost 4, with 20 bases in between. CDR3 length: 16 residues. CDR3 loop: CASSSGAGQAVYEQYF. For the CDR3, the DNA is TGTGCCAGCAGCTCAGGGGCGGGCCAAGCCGTTTACGAGCAGTACTTC. Looking up the rest from reference TRBV7-2 and TRBJ2-7 gives the full variable domain: GAGVSQSPSNKVTEKGKDVELRCDPISGHTALYWYRQSLGQGLEFLIYFQGNSAPDKSGLPSDRFSAERTGGSVSTLTIQRTQQEDSAVYLCASSSGAGQAVYEQYFGPGTRLTVT.

V gene TRBV9 combines with J gene TRBJ2-1; perhaps TRBD2 as D (7 bases). Trimming took 0 bases from V and 8 from J, leaving 15 bases between them. The CDR3 length is 15 residues. From germline, CDR1 is SGDLS and CDR2 YYNGEE. CDR3 amino acids: CASSVGGRGSHEQFF. In DNA form, the CDR3 reads TGTGCCAGCAGCGTAGGGGGGCGGGGGAGCCATGAGCAGTTCTTC.

This clonotype appeared a few times. The chain has TRBV9 and TRBJ1-1; D ambiguous. Germline V gene sequence: CDR1 SGDLS, CDR2 YYNGEE. The germline V and J ends were trimmed by 4 bases and 8 bases, with 21 bases remaining between them. This CDR3 is built from 15 residues. CDR3 in amino acids: CASSPRAQLNPEAFF. The CDR3 bases are TGTGCCAGCAGCCCTCGAGCCCAACTGAACCCAGAAGCTTTCTTT.

This clonotype appeared a few times. The chain uses TRBV7-8 and TRBJ2-3; tentatively, D is TRBD2 (7 bases). Germline V gene lookup returns CDR1 SGHVS and CDR2 FQNEAQ. This CDR3 has 17 amino acids. V was shortened by 2 bases and J by 0 bases, with 15 bases between the two germline ends. The CDR3 coding sequence is TGTGCCAGCAGCTTAATTACGGGGGGCTTTAGCACAGATACGCAGTATTTT. Amino acids: CASSLITGGFSTDTQYF.

DNA for the CDR3: TGCGCCAGCAGCCAAGGCGGGGGTCGGGGGCCGCGAGAGGATACGCAGTATTTT. It yields the protein CASSQGGGRGPREDTQYF. The V and J genes are TRBV4-1 and TRBJ2-3, with D perhaps TRBD2 (7 bases). CDR3 size: 18 residues. Germline V CDR1 and CDR2: MGHRA, YSYEKL. The V gene lost 1 base and the J gene lost 6 bases, with 23 bases spanning the gap.

The chain links TRBV7-3 to TRBJ2-1; D is unclear. Between the trimmed V and J ends, which lost 6 bases and 10 bases, there was a span of 16 bases. Germline lookup yields CDR1 SGHTA and CDR2 FQGTGA. This CDR3 is built from 13 residues. CDR3 region: CASSLIGLGEQFF. In nucleotides, the CDR3 is TGTGCCAGCAGTCTTATTGGCCTGGGGGAGCAGTTCTTC.

This clonotype has more than one count but fewer than ten. The rearrangement uses TRBV6-5 and TRBJ1-5; no firm D call. The V gene lost 2 bases and the J gene lost 7 bases, with 9 bases spanning the gap. The CDR3 is made up of 13 amino acids. Germline V gene data show CDR1 as MNHEY and CDR2 as SVGAGI. The CDR3 bases are TGTGCCAGCAGTTACACCGGGTTACAGCCCCAGCATTTT. It codes for CASSYTGLQPQHF.

The rearrangement links TRBV19 to TRBJ1-5; D not certain. The CDR3 consists of 15 residues. Germline V gene lookup returns CDR1 LNHDA and CDR2 SQIVND (reference sequence). V lost 4 bases, J lost 2 bases, and 12 bases lay in between. CDR3 nucleotide sequence: TGTGCCAGTAGTAAAATCCAGGCGGGCAATCAGCCCCAGCATTTT. It encodes CASSKIQAGNQPQHF.

This clonotype was detected a few times. The V call is TRBV12-3 or TRBV12-4, the J call TRBJ2-5, with D maybe TRBD1 (6 bases). Deletions cut 3 bases from V and 4 bases from J, with 12 bases between. CDR3 length: 14 amino acids. The CDR3 spells CASSFGRGPETQYF. In DNA form, the CDR3 reads TGTGCCAGCAGTTTTGGCAGGGGTCCAGAGACCCAGTACTTC.

This chain uses TRBV5-1 with TRBJ2-2; TRBD2 matches at 12 bases. Per germline, CDR1 SGHRS and CDR2 YFSETQ. The CDR3 length is 16 residues. V was clipped by 0 bases and J by 6 bases; unmatched bases: 3. The CDR3 sequence: CASSLGLAGAPGELFF. The CDR3 bases are TGCGCCAGCAGCTTGGGACTAGCGGGGGCCCCCGGGGAGCTGTTTTTT.

A few counts support this clonotype. This chain uses TRBV7-9 with TRBJ2-2; the match to TRBD2 covers 9 bases. V gave up 2 bases and J gave up 0 bases; unmatched junction bases: 10. Germline CDR1 and CDR2: SEHNR and FQNEAQ (reference sequence). The CDR3 consists of 19 residues. CDR3: CASSLRPFGLASNTGELFF. CDR3 nucleotides: TGTGCCAGCAGCTTACGGCCGTTCGGACTAGCGTCGAACACCGGGGAGCTGTTTTTT.

The chain joins TRBV20-1 to TRBJ2-1, with 13 positions matching TRBD2. CDR3 length equals 16 residues. V lost 5 bases and J lost 0; bases outside the gene matches: 4. CDR1 is DFQATT and CDR2 is SNEGSKA in the germline V gene (reference sequence). The CDR3 is CSALTSGGSSYNEQFF. The DNA for the CDR3 is TGCAGTGCTTTGACTAGCGGGGGGAGCTCCTACAATGAGCAGTTCTTC.

V and J are TRBV5-8 and TRBJ2-4; D is unresolved. The CDR3 runs 17 residues. Trimming cost V 0 bases and J 0 bases, with 13 bases left between them. Germline V lookup: CDR1 SGHTS, CDR2 YDEGEE. In DNA form, the CDR3 reads TGTGCCAGCAGCTTGGAGTACGGCTTACTAGCCAAAAACATTCAGTACTTC. Its protein product is CASSLEYGLLAKNIQYF.